This TCR beta chain was documented in a study of blood T cells in healthy people across ages. Study details: For every two T cells, template switching captured about one barcoded beta molecule. General observations from the study: As naive T cell percentage varied, TCR beta diversity correlated strongly with it.

This clonotype was detected many times. Its antigen is undetermined. CDR1 and CDR2 from the germline V gene are SGHTA and FQGNSA. The ends were cut back, 1 base at V and 2 bases at J, with 4 bases in the middle. The CDR3 sequence is 13 residues long. Next came a second PCR, run for about 7 to 12 cycles, which used a sample-barcoded 5' primer along with a J-beta primer mix. TCRdb analysed the 5' RACE reads with MiXCR anew, one entry per CDR3 protein. The table lists 1,500,000 or so distinct CDR3 sequences, around 40% of them singletons. Samples had at least 7 million PBMCs isolated from them. The chain joins TRBV7-2 to TRBJ2-3; unclear D gene. Input material: blood. This sequence was found in a woman aged 18-29 years in good health. In DNA form, the CDR3 reads TGTGCCAGCAGCTTAGTAACCACAGATACGCAGTATTTT. This codes for CASSLVTTDTQYF. The full variable domain, rest sourced from reference TRBV7-2 and TRBJ2-3, is GAGVSQSPSNKVTEKGKDVELRCDPISGHTALYWYRQSLGQGLEFLIYFQGNSAPDKSGLPSDRFSAERTGGSVSTLTIQRTQQEDSAVYLCASSLVTTDTQYFGPGTRLTVL.